This T cell receptor beta chain was recorded in a study of blood T cell repertoires in COVID-19. Study context: Collection of acute and convalescent COVID-19 samples took place in the United States, Italy and Spain. PBMCs, B-cell-depleted T cells, or T cells were the source of the cDNA or gDNA that made up the material.

Two negative PCRs, clearance, or symptom resolution were required of recovered Cohort 3 donors. As handled by the study authors: Reference gene primers were amplified, and this amplification served to estimate nucleated cell counts. Clones were sequenced by immunoSEQ multiplex PCR, and TCRdb holds only the in-frame ones, with some missing. The DNA gave D and trimming, while V, J and clone size come from that table. Here the sample spans a few hundred thousand clones, 75% to 90% being singletons. This CDR3 has 14 amino acids. V was trimmed by 6 bases and J by 0 bases, leaving 11 bases between them. Germline V gene data show CDR1 as MNHEY and CDR2 as SMNVEV (reference sequence).

The chain combines TRBV27 with TRBJ1-1, with a possible D match to TRBD1 (6 bases). Sequencing was done on a sample of PBMCs or T cells enriched from blood (not recorded which). The TCR originated in a woman aged 45-60 years who had recovered from COVID-19. The CDR3 sequence is CASRRTAVNTEAFF. CDR3 coding DNA: TGTGCCAGCAGAAGGACAGCTGTGAACACTGAAGCTTTCTTT.